The 32 T cell receptor beta chains in this list originate from one sample, sequenced in a study of blood T cell repertoires in COVID-19. Here immunoSEQ multiplex PCR was the method, and the copy in TCRdb shows in-frame clones only, minus some. The sample yields approximately 90,000 clones, 80% to 90% seen once. Sequenced: peripheral blood. The receptor set was obtained from a human donor with acute or convalescent COVID-19. The donor label of this sample is uncertain.

This clone was detected once. J is TRBJ2-1 and V is TRBV24-1; 10 bases map to TRBD1. Germline trimming cut 5 bases from V and 9 bases from J; bases unmatched to any gene: 9. CDR1 is KGHDR, CDR2 SFDVKD, per germline. The CDR3 contains 15 residues. The CDR3 spells CATSVLDRGSGEQFF. The CDR3 DNA reads TGTGCCACCAGTGTTCTGGACAGGGGGTCGGGTGAGCAGTTCTTC.

This chain links TRBV1 with TRBJ2-3; the table's D call, TRBD2, has no DNA check behind it. TRBV1 has pseudogene status. CDR3 size: 14 residues. The CDR3 coding sequence is TGCACCAGCAGCCAAGATCTTCGGGCAGATACGCAGTATTTT. It specifies CTSSQDLRADTQYF.

V usage is TRBV11-3 and J usage is TRBJ2-7, with D uncertain. The CDR3 totals 12 residues. Looked up from germline, CDR1 is SGHNT and CDR2 is YENEEA. Trimming stripped 1 base from V and 2 bases from J, with 3 bases between. CDR3 coding DNA: TGTGCCAGCAGCTTAGCCACCTACGAGCAGTACTTC. Translation: CASSLATYEQYF.

The chain recombines TRBV3-1 (or the pseudogene TRBV3-2) with TRBJ2-3; 14 bases line up with TRBD2. Trimming removed 6 bases from V and 3 bases from J; junction bases left unmatched: 5. The length of the CDR3 is 16 residues. Germline CDR1 reads LGHDT; CDR2 reads YNNKEL (reference sequence). The CDR3 is CASRRLAGGPTDTQYF. As DNA, the CDR3 is TGTGCCAGCAGAAGACTAGCGGGGGGGCCGACAGATACGCAGTATTTT.

The gene calls are TRBV6-5 and TRBJ2-5; 8 bases agree with TRBD1. Germline V lookup: CDR1 MNHEY, CDR2 SVGAGI. The CDR3 covers 14 residues. The trim removed 7 bases at V and 2 bases at J, leaving 6 bases unmatched. CDR3: CASTGTGVQETQYF. CDR3 sequence (DNA): TGTGCCAGCACCGGGACAGGTGTGCAAGAGACCCAGTACTTC.

The V call is TRBV1, the J call TRBJ1-6; the D call in the table, TRBD1, was not verified against the DNA. TRBV1 is labeled a pseudogene. The CDR3 spans 23 residues. CDR3 loop: CTSNPLPRLGTGLEGEYNSPLHF. The CDR3 DNA follows: TGCACCAGCAACCCACTGCCGCGGCTCGGGACAGGGTTAGAGGGGGAATATAATTCACCCCTCCACTTT.

This sequence joins TRBV5-1 and TRBJ2-5, with 9 bases fitting TRBD1. The CDR3 runs 15 residues. V trimming: 0 bases; J trimming: 0 bases; junction bases outside the gene matches: 0. Looked up from germline, CDR1 is SGHRS and CDR2 is YFSETQ. The CDR3 reads CASSLGDRDQETQYF. In nucleotides, the CDR3 is TGCGCCAGCAGCTTGGGGGACAGGGACCAAGAGACCCAGTACTTC.

The chain links TRBV19 to TRBJ2-1, with 9 positions matching TRBD1. The germline V gene encodes CDR1 LNHDA and CDR2 SQIVND (reference sequence). CDR3 length equals 16 residues. Trimming cost V 4 bases and J 7 bases; bases outside gene matches: 11. The CDR3 sequence is CASSSPRDRALNEQFF. The CDR3, as DNA: TGTGCCAGTAGTAGCCCCCGGGACAGGGCCCTTAATGAGCAGTTCTTC.

The J gene is TRBJ2-7, the V gene TRBV6-5; D not certain. The CDR3 has 11 residues. The V and J ends lost 7 bases and 3 bases respectively, with 7 bases between them. Germline CDR1 reads MNHEY; CDR2 reads SVGAGI. The CDR3 DNA reads TGTGCCAGCAATGGAGTCTACGAGCAGTACTTC. It codes for CASNGVYEQYF.

As concerns this clone: This CDR3 fails to terminate in the conserved phenylalanine or tryptophan, so it likely reflects a read error. It is unclear where the CDR3 begins or ends on the DNA, so no DNA is shown, and the CDR3 is as TCRdb lists it. The chain is built from TRBV27 and TRBJ1-1; the DNA was not compared with TRBD1, the D call given in the table. The CDR3 is 13 amino acids in total, end residues counted. Germline V gene data show CDR1 as MNHEY and CDR2 as SMNVEV (reference sequence). The CDR3 reads CASGPGQGALMVL.

This CDR3 reads CASSSTGGMYNEQFF. Written as DNA, the CDR3 is TGCGCCAGCAGCTCGACCGGGGGGATGTACAATGAGCAGTTCTTC. V and J are TRBV5-1 and TRBJ2-1; 7 nucleotides match TRBD2. The germline gives CDR1 SGHRS, CDR2 YFSETQ. The trim removed 3 bases at V and 4 bases at J, leaving 7 bases unmatched. CDR3 length: 15 residues.

This chain joins TRBV12-3 or TRBV12-4 and TRBJ1-2; D unresolved. Between the trimmed V and J ends, which lost 3 bases and 2 bases, there was a span of 7 bases. The CDR3 is 13 residues long. CDR3 sequence: CASSFVANYGYTF. CDR3 nucleotides: TGTGCCAGCAGTTTCGTAGCCAACTATGGCTACACCTTC.

The chain couples TRBV6-5 to TRBJ2-5; 10 bases are a match to TRBD1. V lost 3 bases and J lost 5; bases outside the gene matches: 9. This CDR3 is 16 amino acids long. Germline loops: CDR1 MNHEY, CDR2 SVGAGI. The CDR3 loop reads CASSYRRQGALETQYF. CDR3 nucleotide sequence: TGTGCCAGCAGTTATAGGAGACAGGGGGCCTTGGAGACCCAGTACTTC.

CDR3 region: CASSQAQLGGYTF. DNA for the CDR3: TGTGCCAGCAGCCAAGCACAACTCGGGGGCTACACCTTC. V gene TRBV3-1 (or the pseudogene TRBV3-2) combines with J gene TRBJ1-2; D is undetermined. From germline, CDR1 is LGHDT and CDR2 YNNKEL (reference sequence). Trimming shortened V by 1 base and J by 8 bases, and 11 bases separated the two germline ends. This CDR3 is 13 amino acids long.

V and J are TRBV5-1 and TRBJ1-1, with D perhaps matching TRBD1 (5 bases). The CDR3 has 14 residues. V gave up 3 bases and J gave up 1 base, with 10 bases separating them. Germline loops: CDR1 SGHRS, CDR2 YFSETQ. Here the CDR3 reads CASSSQTANTEAFF. In DNA form, the CDR3 reads TGCGCCAGCAGCTCTCAGACAGCGAACACTGAAGCTTTCTTT.

The rearrangement joins TRBV10-3 to TRBJ1-5, with D uncertain. The CDR3 extends over 14 amino acids. V lost 2 bases to trimming and J lost 3 bases, with 8 bases between them. Germline loops: CDR1 ENHRY, CDR2 SYGVKD. The DNA for the CDR3 is TGTGCCATCAGTGAGGGCGGTAACAATCAGCCCCAGCATTTT. Its protein product is CAISEGGNNQPQHF.

This clone appeared a single time. This chain connects TRBV18 to TRBJ2-1; 7 bases line up with TRBD1. Germline CDR1 reads KGHSH; CDR2 reads LQKENI. The CDR3 is 16 amino acids. Germline trimming cut 0 bases from V and 4 bases from J; bases unmatched to any gene: 6. In DNA form, the CDR3 reads TGTGCCAGCTCACCACCGGCGAACAGGGGATACAATGAGCAGTTCTTC. Translated: CASSPPANRGYNEQFF.

V gene TRBV6-1 combines with J gene TRBJ2-2; TRBD2 aligns across 13 bases. The CDR3 is made up of 17 amino acids. The germline V gene encodes CDR1 MNHNS and CDR2 SASEGT. V gave up 3 bases and J gave up 6 bases; unmatched junction bases: 7. This chain's CDR3 is CASSDTSGGALSGELFF. The CDR3 coding sequence is TGTGCCAGCAGTGACACTAGCGGGGGGGCCTTGTCCGGGGAGCTGTTTTTT.

J is TRBJ2-3 and V is TRBV7-9; TRBD2 agrees at 10 bases. Unmatched junction bases numbered 1, after V lost 4 bases and J lost 0 bases. The CDR3 has 15 residues. Looked up from germline, CDR1 is SEHNR and CDR2 is FQNEAQ (reference sequence). CDR3 sequence (DNA): TGTGCCAGCAGCTCACTAGCGGGGAGCACAGATACGCAGTATTTT. It specifies CASSSLAGSTDTQYF.

This clone was seen a handful of times. The V and J genes are TRBV3-1 (or the pseudogene TRBV3-2) and TRBJ2-3; no clear D gene. Germline loops: CDR1 LGHDT, CDR2 YNNKEL (reference sequence). CDR3 length: 14 residues. V shed 4 bases and J shed 0 bases, with 8 bases lying between them. This chain's CDR3 is CASSPPGSTDTQYF. For the CDR3, the DNA is TGTGCCAGCAGCCCCCCCGGGAGCACAGATACGCAGTATTTT.

The V and J genes are TRBV18 and TRBJ1-4; 8 bases fit TRBD1. The CDR3 has 15 residues. The germline V gene has CDR1 KGHSH and CDR2 LQKENI. J was trimmed by 8 bases and V by 5 bases; bases with no gene match: 10. CDR3 residues: CASSGGQASSEKLFF. The CDR3, as DNA: TGTGCCAGCTCAGGGGGACAGGCTTCCTCCGAAAAACTGTTTTTT.

The J gene is TRBJ2-2, the V gene TRBV6-2 or TRBV6-3, with TRBD1 matching over 11 bases. Losses at the gene ends were 4 bases for V and 7 bases for J; bases not matched to a gene: 5. This CDR3 spans 15 amino acids. CDR1 is MNHEY and CDR2 is SVGEGT in the germline V gene. CDR3 region: CASSSGQGAVGELFF. DNA for the CDR3: TGTGCCAGCAGTTCAGGACAGGGGGCGGTCGGGGAGCTGTTTTTT.

This sequence joins TRBV5-1 and TRBJ1-6, with D unclear. V lost 1 base and J 6 bases, leaving 8 bases between the germline ends. The CDR3 covers 14 residues. The germline gives CDR1 SGHRS, CDR2 YFSETQ. The CDR3 DNA reads as TGCGCCAGCAGCTTGCCGGACTCTAATTCACCCCTCCACTTT. This encodes CASSLPDSNSPLHF. Drawing the rest from reference TRBV5-1 and TRBJ1-6, the complete variable domain is KAGVTQTPRYLIKTRGQQVTLSCSPISGHRSVSWYQQTPGQGLQFLFEYFSETQRNKGNFPGRFSGRQFSNSRSEMNVSTLELGDSALYLCASSLPDSNSPLHFGNGTRLTVT.

The chain links TRBV4-1 to TRBJ1-1; 8 bases are a match to TRBD1. Losses at the gene ends were 0 bases for V and 0 bases for J; bases not matched to a gene: 9. In germline, CDR1 is MGHRA, CDR2 YSYEKL. The CDR3 consists of 18 residues. The CDR3 coding sequence is TGCGCCAGCAGCCAAGATTGGGCCCAGGACAGGGTGAACACTGAAGCTTTCTTT. Translation gives CASSQDWAQDRVNTEAFF.

The chain uses TRBV2 and TRBJ2-1; 13 bases fit TRBD2. Trimming removed 6 bases from V and 8 bases from J; junction bases left unmatched: 7. CDR1 is SNHLY, CDR2 FYNNEI, per germline. The CDR3 totals 15 residues. The CDR3 sequence: CASRSLAGGRDEQFF. The CDR3, as DNA: TGTGCCAGCAGGTCACTAGCGGGGGGGAGGGATGAGCAGTTCTTC.

This clone was detected once. The J gene is TRBJ2-4, the V gene TRBV28, with D tentatively TRBD1 (6 bases). Between the trimmed V and J ends, which lost 4 bases and 15 bases, there was a span of 22 bases. Germline assignment: CDR1 MDHEN and CDR2 SYDVKM. The length of the CDR3 is 14 residues. The CDR3 DNA reads as TGTGCCAGCAGTTCCCAATCCCAACAGGGCCGGCGGTACTTC. Translated, it gives CASSSQSQQGRRYF.

The genes are TRBV9 and TRBJ1-1; D remains ambiguous. In germline, CDR1 is SGDLS, CDR2 YYNGEE. The CDR3 totals 13 residues. V gave up 0 bases and J gave up 11 bases, with 14 bases separating them. CDR3 coding DNA: TGTGCCAGCAGCGTAGATTCCCTGGGCTCGGCTTTCTTT. It yields the protein CASSVDSLGSAFF. The full variable domain, with the rest looked up from reference TRBV9 and TRBJ1-1, is DSGVTQTPKHLITATGQRVTLRCSPRSGDLSVYWYQQSLDQGLQFLIQYYNGEERAKGNILERFSAQQFPDLHSELNLSSLELGDSALYFCASSVDSLGSAFFGQGTRLTVV.

This chain connects TRBV7-2 to TRBJ2-5; possibly TRBD2 for D (6 bases). This CDR3 region has 15 residues. Germline loops: CDR1 SGHTA, CDR2 FQGNSA. V was cut by 2 bases and J by 5 bases, with 15 bases left in between. CDR3 coding DNA: TGTGCCAGCAGCTTACAGGGACTGATTAGGGAGACCCAGTACTTC. This gives the protein CASSLQGLIRETQYF.

The chain combines TRBV11-2 with TRBJ2-1; possibly TRBD1 for D (6 bases). The CDR3 extends over 15 amino acids. V was shortened by 2 bases and J by 4 bases, with 12 bases between the two germline ends. CDR1 and CDR2 from the germline V gene are SGHAT and FQNNGV. The CDR3 bases are TGTGCCAGCAGCTTATTCCTACAGGGTTACAATGAGCAGTTCTTC. Protein: CASSLFLQGYNEQFF.

The chain combines TRBV6-1 with TRBJ2-5; D possibly corresponds to TRBD2 (6 bases). The CDR3 runs 15 residues. Germline CDR1 reads MNHNS; CDR2 reads SASEGT. V lost 3 bases and J 4 bases, leaving 15 bases between the germline ends. Here the CDR3 reads CASSDRETEGETQYF. CDR3 in DNA: TGTGCCAGCAGTGACCGGGAGACGGAGGGAGAGACCCAGTACTTC.

The V and J genes are TRBV3-1 (or the pseudogene TRBV3-2) and TRBJ2-3; D gene ambiguous. Germline lookup yields CDR1 LGHDT and CDR2 YNNKEL (reference sequence). CDR3 size: 14 residues. The V end lost 4 bases, the J end lost 1 base, and 9 bases lay between the germline ends. CDR3 DNA sequence: TGTGCCAGCAGCCCCCCTTTTGGCACAGATACGCAGTATTTT. Translated: CASSPPFGTDTQYF.

This chain joins TRBV11-2 and TRBJ2-3; 13 bases map to TRBD2. CDR1 and CDR2 from the germline V gene are SGHAT and FQNNGV. Trimming at V came to 4 bases and at J to 4 bases, leaving 2 bases not matched to a gene. This CDR3 region has 15 residues. The CDR3 is CASSSGTSGADTQYF. Written as DNA, the CDR3 is TGTGCCAGCAGCTCCGGGACTAGCGGGGCAGATACGCAGTATTTT. Variable domain in full (rest from reference TRBV11-2 and TRBJ2-3): EAGVAQSPRYKIIEKRQSVAFWCNPISGHATLYWYQQILGQGPKLLIQFQNNGVVDDSQLPKDRFSAERLKGVDSTLKIQPAKLEDSAVYLCASSSGTSGADTQYFGPGTRLTVL.